Each of the 5 T cell receptor beta chains below was sequenced from the same sample in a study of blood T cell repertoires in COVID-19. Sequenced by immunoSEQ multiplex PCR; TCRdb stores in-frame clones only, minus some. The sample shows 250,000 to 400,000 clones, around 87% of them seen only once. Input material: PBMCs or T cells enriched from blood (not recorded which). The source of these receptors is a woman in her 30s who had recovered from COVID-19.

The chain carries TRBV19 and TRBJ2-1; TRBD1 is a possible D gene (5 bases). The germline CDR1 and CDR2 sequences are LNHDA and SQIVND (reference sequence). The CDR3 extends over 13 amino acids. Trimming cost V 4 bases and J 5 bases, with 9 bases left between them. CDR3 loop: CASSRQPNNEQFF. The CDR3 coding sequence is TGTGCCAGTAGTAGACAGCCCAACAATGAGCAGTTCTTC.

The genes are TRBV5-4 and TRBJ1-1, with D unresolved. CDR1 is SGHNT and CDR2 is YYREEE in the germline V gene (reference sequence). The CDR3 is 16 residues long. V lost 0 bases and J lost 1, with 13 bases in between. The chain's CDR3 is CASSLDLGASNTEAFF. CDR3 bases: TGTGCCAGCAGCTTGGATCTTGGAGCTTCGAACACTGAAGCTTTCTTT.

This sequence joins TRBV9 and TRBJ2-7; 8 bases are a match to TRBD2. Looked up from germline, CDR1 is SGDLS and CDR2 is YYNGEE. The CDR3 extends over 15 amino acids. The J segment lost 6 bases and the V segment lost 4 bases, leaving 12 bases of the junction unmatched. CDR3 residues: CASSTLAGLTSEQYF. For the CDR3, the DNA is TGTGCCAGCAGCACCTTAGCGGGGTTAACCAGCGAGCAGTACTTC.

This sequence joins TRBV7-9 and TRBJ1-2; D gene unclear. V lost 5 bases, J lost 4 bases, and 17 bases lay in between. Per germline, CDR1 SEHNR and CDR2 FQNEAQ (reference sequence). The CDR3 covers 15 residues. The CDR3 DNA is TGTGCCAGCAGCGCTTCGTCGGACGGAGGCTATGGCTACACCTTC. It is translated as CASSASSDGGYGYTF.

The chain carries TRBV12-3 or TRBV12-4 and TRBJ1-2, with a tentative D call TRBD1 (5 bases). V was pared by 2 bases and J by 10 bases, with 14 bases between. The CDR3 contains 13 residues. This CDR3 reads CASSLRRWDSYTF. The DNA for the CDR3 is TGTGCCAGCAGTTTAAGGAGGTGGGACTCCTACACCTTC.